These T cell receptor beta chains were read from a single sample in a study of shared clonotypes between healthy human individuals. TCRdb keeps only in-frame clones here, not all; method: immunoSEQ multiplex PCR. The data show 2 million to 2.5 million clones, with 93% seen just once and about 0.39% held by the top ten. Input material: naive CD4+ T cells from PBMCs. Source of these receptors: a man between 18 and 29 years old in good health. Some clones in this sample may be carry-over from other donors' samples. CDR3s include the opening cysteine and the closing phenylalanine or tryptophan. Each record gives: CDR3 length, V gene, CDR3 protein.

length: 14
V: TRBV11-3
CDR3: CASSPPGEPNEQYF

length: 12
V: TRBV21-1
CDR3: CASSPRLGEQFF

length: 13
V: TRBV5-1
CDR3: CASSLAGVDGYTF

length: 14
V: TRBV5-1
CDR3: CASSENSNTGELFF

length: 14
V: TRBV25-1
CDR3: CASSLGGAPDTQYF

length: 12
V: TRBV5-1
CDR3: CASSFSSETQYF

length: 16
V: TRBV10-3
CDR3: CAVAGDPSSGANVLTF

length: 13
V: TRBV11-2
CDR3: CASSPLSSYEQYF

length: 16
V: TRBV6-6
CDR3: CASSNRQGVVGNTIYF

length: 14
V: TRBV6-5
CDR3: CASTVGQGGNTIYF

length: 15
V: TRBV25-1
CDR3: CASSEAGNRRDGYTF

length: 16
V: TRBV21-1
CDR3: CASQEGSGGFVNEQFF

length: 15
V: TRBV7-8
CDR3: CASSPVGQPPYEQYF

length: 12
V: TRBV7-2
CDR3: CASSPPANTIYF

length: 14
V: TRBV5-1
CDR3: CASSSTAGQETQYF

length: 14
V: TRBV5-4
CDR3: CASSSGTALDGYTF

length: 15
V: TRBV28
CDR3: CASSLGHNLNQPQHF

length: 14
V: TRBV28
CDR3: CASSLGPNLGGYTF

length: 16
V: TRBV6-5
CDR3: CASSSPGVADYNEQFF

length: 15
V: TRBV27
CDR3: CASSFSGRVDQPQHF

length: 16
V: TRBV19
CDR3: CASSITGQLSGNTIYF

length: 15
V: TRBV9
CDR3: CASSVDRVGTGELFF

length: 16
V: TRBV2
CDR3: CASSERQGPTNEKLFF

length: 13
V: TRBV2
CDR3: CASSSGGGNTIYF

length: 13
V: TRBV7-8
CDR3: CASSRGVNTEAFF

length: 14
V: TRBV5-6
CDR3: CASSPGLAEETQYF

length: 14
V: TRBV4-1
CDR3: CASSQVGSQETQYF

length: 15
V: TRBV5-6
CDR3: CASSSRGYSNQPQHF

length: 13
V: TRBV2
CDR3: CASNQDQGGGYTF

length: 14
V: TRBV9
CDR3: CASSGPGQLRDYTF

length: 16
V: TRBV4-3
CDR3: CASSAARSSSYNEQFF

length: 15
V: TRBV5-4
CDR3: CASSIPGLASDTQYF

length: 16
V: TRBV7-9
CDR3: CASSGGVRSLRETQYF

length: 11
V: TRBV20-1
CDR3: CSAGGSEEQFF

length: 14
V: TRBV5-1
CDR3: CASSLAFVPYEQYF

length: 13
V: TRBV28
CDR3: CASSLYQYYGYTF

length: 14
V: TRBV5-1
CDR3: CASSLATTPNEQFF